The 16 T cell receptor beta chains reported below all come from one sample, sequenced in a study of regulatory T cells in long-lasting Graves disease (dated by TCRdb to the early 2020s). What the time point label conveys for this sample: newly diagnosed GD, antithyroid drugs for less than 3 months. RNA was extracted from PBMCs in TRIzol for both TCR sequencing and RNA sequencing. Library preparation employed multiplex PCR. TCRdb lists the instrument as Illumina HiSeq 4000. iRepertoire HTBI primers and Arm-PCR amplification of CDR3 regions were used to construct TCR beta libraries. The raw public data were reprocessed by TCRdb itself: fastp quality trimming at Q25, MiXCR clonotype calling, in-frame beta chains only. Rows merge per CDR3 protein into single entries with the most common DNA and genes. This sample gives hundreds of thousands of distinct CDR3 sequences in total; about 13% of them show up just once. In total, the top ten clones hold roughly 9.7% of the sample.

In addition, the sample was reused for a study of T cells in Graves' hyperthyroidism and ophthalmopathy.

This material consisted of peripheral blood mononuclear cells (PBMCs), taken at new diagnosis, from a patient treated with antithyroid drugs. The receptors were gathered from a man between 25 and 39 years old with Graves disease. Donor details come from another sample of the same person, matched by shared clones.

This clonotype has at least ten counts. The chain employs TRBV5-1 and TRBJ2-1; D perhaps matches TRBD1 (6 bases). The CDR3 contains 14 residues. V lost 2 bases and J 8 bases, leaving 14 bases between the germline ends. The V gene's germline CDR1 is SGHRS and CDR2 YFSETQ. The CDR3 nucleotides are TGCGCCAGCAGCTTAGCAGCGGCAGGGGATGAGCAGTTCTTC. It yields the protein CASSLAAAGDEQFF.

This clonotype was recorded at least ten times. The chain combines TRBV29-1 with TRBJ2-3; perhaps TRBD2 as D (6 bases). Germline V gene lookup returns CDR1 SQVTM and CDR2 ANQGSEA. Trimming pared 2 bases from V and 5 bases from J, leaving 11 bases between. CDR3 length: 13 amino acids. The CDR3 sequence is CSVETLAIDTQYF. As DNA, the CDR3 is TGCAGCGTTGAAACGCTAGCGATAGATACGCAGTATTTT.

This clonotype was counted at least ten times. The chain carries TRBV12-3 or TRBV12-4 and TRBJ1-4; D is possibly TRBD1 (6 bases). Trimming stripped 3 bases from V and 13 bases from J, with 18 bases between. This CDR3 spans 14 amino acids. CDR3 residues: CASSFMDRKDVLFF. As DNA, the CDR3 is TGTGCCAGCAGTTTCATGGACAGAAAAGATGTACTGTTTTTT.

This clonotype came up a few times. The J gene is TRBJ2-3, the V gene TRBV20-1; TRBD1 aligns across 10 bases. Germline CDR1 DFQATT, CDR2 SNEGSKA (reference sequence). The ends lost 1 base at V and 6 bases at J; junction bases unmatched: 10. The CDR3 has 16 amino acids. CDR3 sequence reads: CSARGRDRGRGDTQYF. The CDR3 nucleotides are TGCAGTGCTAGAGGCCGCGACAGGGGGCGCGGGGATACGCAGTATTTT.

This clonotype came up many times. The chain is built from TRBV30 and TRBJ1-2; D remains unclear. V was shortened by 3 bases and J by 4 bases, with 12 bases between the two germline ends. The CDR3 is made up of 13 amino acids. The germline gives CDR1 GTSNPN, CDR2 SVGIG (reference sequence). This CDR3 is CAWSGGYVYGYTF. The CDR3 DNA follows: TGTGCCTGGAGCGGAGGGTACGTCTATGGCTACACCTTC.

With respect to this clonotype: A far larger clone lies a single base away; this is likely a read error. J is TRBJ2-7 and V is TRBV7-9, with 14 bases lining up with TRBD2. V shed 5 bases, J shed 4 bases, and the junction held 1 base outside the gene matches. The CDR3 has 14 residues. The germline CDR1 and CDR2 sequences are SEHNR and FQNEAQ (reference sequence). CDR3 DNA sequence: TGTGCCAGCAGCCGGACTAGCGGGAGGTACGAGCAGTACTTC. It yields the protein CASSRTSGRYEQYF. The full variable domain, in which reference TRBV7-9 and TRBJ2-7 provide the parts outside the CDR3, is DTGVSQNPRHKITKRGQNVTFRCDPISEHNRLYWYRQTLGQGPEFLTYFQNEAQLEKSRLLSDRFSAERPKGSFSTLEIQRTEQGDSAMYLCASSRTSGRYEQYFGPGTRLTVT.

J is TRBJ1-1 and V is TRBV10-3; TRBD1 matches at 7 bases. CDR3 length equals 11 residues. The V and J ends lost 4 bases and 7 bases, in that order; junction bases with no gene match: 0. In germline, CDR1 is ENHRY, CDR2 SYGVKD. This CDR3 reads CAISGTGEAFF. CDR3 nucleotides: TGTGCCATCAGTGGGACAGGTGAAGCTTTCTTT.

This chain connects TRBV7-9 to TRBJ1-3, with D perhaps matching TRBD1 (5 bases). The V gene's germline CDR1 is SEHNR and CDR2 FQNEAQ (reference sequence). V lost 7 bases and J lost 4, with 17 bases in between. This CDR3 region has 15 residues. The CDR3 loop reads CASIRGAPSGNTIYF. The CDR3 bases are TGTGCCAGCATCCGAGGGGCCCCATCCGGAAACACCATATATTTT.

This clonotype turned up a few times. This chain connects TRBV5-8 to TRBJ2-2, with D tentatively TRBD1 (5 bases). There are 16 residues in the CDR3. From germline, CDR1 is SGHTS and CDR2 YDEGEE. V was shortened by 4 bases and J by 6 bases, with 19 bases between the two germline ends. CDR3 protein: CASSPQGALGAGELFF. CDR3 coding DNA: TGTGCCAGCAGCCCCCAAGGGGCCCTAGGTGCCGGGGAGCTGTTTTTT.

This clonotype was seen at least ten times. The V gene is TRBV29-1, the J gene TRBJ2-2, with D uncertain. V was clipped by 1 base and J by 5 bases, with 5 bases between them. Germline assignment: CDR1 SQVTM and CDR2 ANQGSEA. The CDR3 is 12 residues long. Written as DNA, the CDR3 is TGCAGCGTTGAAGTGGGGACCGGGGAGCTGTTTTTT. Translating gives CSVEVGTGELFF.

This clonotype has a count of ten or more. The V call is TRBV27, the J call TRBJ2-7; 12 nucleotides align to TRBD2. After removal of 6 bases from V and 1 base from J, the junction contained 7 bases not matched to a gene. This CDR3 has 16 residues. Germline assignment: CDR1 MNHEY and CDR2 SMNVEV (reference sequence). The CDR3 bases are TGTGCCAGCAGCCGTAAAGGACTAGCGGGATCCTACGAGCAGTACTTC. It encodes CASSRKGLAGSYEQYF.

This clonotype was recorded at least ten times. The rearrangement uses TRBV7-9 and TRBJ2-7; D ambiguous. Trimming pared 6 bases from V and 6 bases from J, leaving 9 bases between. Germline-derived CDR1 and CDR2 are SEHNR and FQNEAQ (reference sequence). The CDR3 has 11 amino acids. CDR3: CASSHNSEQYF. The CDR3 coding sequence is TGTGCCAGCAGTCACAATTCCGAGCAGTACTTC. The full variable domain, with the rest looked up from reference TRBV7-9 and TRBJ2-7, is DTGVSQNPRHKITKRGQNVTFRCDPISEHNRLYWYRQTLGQGPEFLTYFQNEAQLEKSRLLSDRFSAERPKGSFSTLEIQRTEQGDSAMYLCASSHNSEQYFGPGTRLTVT.

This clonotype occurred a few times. The CDR3 DNA follows: TGTGCCAGCAGAGACAGGGGCGGCGGGCAGTACTTC. Protein sequence: CASRDRGGGQYF. This chain uses TRBV2 with TRBJ2-7; 8 bases map to TRBD1. J gave up 9 bases and V 6 bases, and 7 bases lay outside the gene matches. Germline CDR1 is SNHLY and CDR2 is FYNNEI. The CDR3 extends over 12 amino acids.

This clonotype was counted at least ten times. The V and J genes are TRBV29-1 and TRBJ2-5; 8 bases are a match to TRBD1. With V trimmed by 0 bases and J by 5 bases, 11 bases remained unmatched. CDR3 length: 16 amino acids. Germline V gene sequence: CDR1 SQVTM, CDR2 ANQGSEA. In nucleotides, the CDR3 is TGCAGCGTTGAAGACCTTTTCCGGACAGGGAAGGAGACCCAGTACTTC. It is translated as CSVEDLFRTGKETQYF. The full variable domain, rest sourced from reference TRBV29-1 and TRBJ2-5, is SAVISQKPSRDICQRGTSLTIQCQVDSQVTMMFWYRQQPGQSLTLIATANQGSEATYESGFVIDKFPISRPNLTFSTLTVSNMSPEDSSIYLCSVEDLFRTGKETQYFGPGTRLLVL.

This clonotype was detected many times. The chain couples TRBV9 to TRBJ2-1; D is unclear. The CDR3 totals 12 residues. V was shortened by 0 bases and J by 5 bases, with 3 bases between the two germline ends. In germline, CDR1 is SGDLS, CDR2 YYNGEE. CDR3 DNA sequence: TGTGCCAGCAGCGTAGGAGACAATGAGCAGTTCTTC. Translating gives CASSVGDNEQFF.

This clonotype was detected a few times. This chain's CDR3 is CASSWTVREETQYF. As DNA, the CDR3 is TGCGCCAGCAGCTGGACGGTTAGAGAAGAGACCCAGTACTTC. V gene TRBV5-1 combines with J gene TRBJ2-5; D gene uncertain. V was shortened by 3 bases and J by 3 bases, with 12 bases between the two germline ends. This CDR3 comprises 14 residues. Germline lookup yields CDR1 SGHRS and CDR2 YFSETQ. The full variable domain, with the rest looked up from reference TRBV5-1 and TRBJ2-5, is KAGVTQTPRYLIKTRGQQVTLSCSPISGHRSVSWYQQTPGQGLQFLFEYFSETQRNKGNFPGRFSGRQFSNSRSEMNVSTLELGDSALYLCASSWTVREETQYFGPGTRLLVL.